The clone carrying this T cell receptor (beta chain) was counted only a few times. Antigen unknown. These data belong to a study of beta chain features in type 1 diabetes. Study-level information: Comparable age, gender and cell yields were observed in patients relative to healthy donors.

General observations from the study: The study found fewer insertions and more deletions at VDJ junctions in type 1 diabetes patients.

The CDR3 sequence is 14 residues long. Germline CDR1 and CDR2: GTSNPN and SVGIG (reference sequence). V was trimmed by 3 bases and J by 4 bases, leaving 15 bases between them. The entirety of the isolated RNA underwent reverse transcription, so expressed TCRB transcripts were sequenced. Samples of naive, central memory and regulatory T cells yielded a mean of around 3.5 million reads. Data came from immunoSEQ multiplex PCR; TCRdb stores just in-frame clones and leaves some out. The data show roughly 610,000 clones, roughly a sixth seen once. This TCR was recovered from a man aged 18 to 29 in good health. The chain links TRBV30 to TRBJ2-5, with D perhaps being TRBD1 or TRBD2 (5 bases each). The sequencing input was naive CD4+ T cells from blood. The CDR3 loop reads CAWRSRGRGETQYF. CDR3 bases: TGTGCCTGGAGGAGTCGGGGCCGGGGAGAGACCCAGTACTTC.